The rows below give T cell receptor beta chains drawn from one sample of a study of human T cells and chemical hapten exposure. In TCRdb, the RACE reads were re-called with MiXCR into one record per CDR3 protein. Found here are tens of thousands of distinct CDR3 sequences, roughly 8.5% of them singletons; the top ten hold about 3%. Sequenced here: whole blood, sampled in connection with sensitization to the hapten diphenylcyclopropenone (DPC). Every receptor here comes from a woman between 45 and 60 years old with alopecia areata. Some clones in this sample may be carry-over from other donors' samples. The CDR3 runs from the conserved cysteine through the conserved F or W. A D gene is named only where the DNA matches it firmly. Clone size is shown for a subset of rows, as once, few, many or a class of expanded clone.

v_call	j_call	clone_size	d_call	cdr3_aa	cdr3_nt
TRBV25-1	TRBJ2-3	few	TRBD2	CASTPAAGGGTDTQYF	TGTGCCAGCACCCCGGCAGCGGGAGGGGGCACAGATACGCAGTATTTT
TRBV7-2	TRBJ1-5	few	.	CASSLTENQPQHF	TGTGCCAGCAGCTTAACCGAGAATCAGCCCCAGCATTTT
TRBV9	TRBJ2-7	few	TRBD1	CASSVGGDRSGEQYF	TGTGCCAGCAGCGTAGGTGGGGACAGGTCGGGCGAGCAGTACTTC
TRBV20-1	TRBJ1-4	many	TRBD1	CSARDVWGTGWEKLFF	TGCAGTGCTAGAGATGTTTGGGGGACAGGGTGGGAAAAACTGTTTTTT
TRBV18	TRBJ2-5	.	.	CASSPEGGSQETQYF	TGTGCCAGCTCACCAGAGGGGGGTTCCCAAGAGACCCAGTACTTC
TRBV6-5	TRBJ1-4	.	.	CASSQARAGEKLFF	TGTGCCAGCAGCCAAGCCAGGGCTGGTGAAAAACTGTTTTTT
TRBV28	TRBJ2-7	.	.	CASSSRGPAYEQYF	TGTGCCAGCAGTTCCCGGGGGCCTGCCTACGAGCAGTACTTC
TRBV12-3/TRBV12-4	TRBJ1-5	few	.	CASSDPAGSSNQPQHF	TGTGCCAGCAGTGACCCAGCGGGCTCTAGCAATCAGCCCCAGCATTTT
TRBV28	TRBJ2-5	few	.	CASTLYGAQETQYF	TGTGCCAGCACCCTTTACGGGGCCCAAGAGACCCAGTACTTC
TRBV4-3	TRBJ2-5	many	.	CASSQDDSHPETQYF	TGCGCCAGCAGCCAAGACGACAGCCACCCCGAGACCCAGTACTTC
TRBV20-1	TRBJ2-1	many	.	CSANPGNEQFF	TGCAGTGCTAACCCCGGAAATGAGCAGTTCTTC
TRBV20-1	TRBJ2-3	.	TRBD2	CSARGTSGAYF	TGCAGTGCTAGGGGGACTAGCGGGGCGTATTTT
TRBV20-1	TRBJ1-5	many	.	CSARGESNQPQHF	TGCAGTGCTCGGGGGGAGAGCAATCAGCCCCAGCATTTT
TRBV20-1	TRBJ2-3	few	TRBD2	CSARVVSGGHTDTQYF	TGCAGTGCTAGGGTCGTCAGCGGGGGCCACACAGATACGCAGTATTTT
TRBV6-2/TRBV6-3	TRBJ1-1	.	TRBD1	CASSQLGQGATNTEAFF	TGTGCCAGCAGTCAATTGGGACAGGGGGCTACGAACACTGAAGCTTTCTTT
TRBV2	TRBJ1-1	many	TRBD1	CASSERGQVTEAFF	TGTGCCAGCAGTGAGAGGGGGCAGGTCACTGAAGCTTTCTTT
TRBV10-2	TRBJ2-5	many	TRBD2	CASSDRPGGLQETQYF	TGCGCCAGCAGTGATCGGCCGGGAGGGCTCCAAGAGACCCAGTACTTC
TRBV20-1	TRBJ2-4	.	.	CSAIRGLGKNIQYF	TGCAGTGCTATAAGGGGCTTGGGCAAAAACATTCAGTACTTC
TRBV7-9	TRBJ2-7	.	TRBD2	CASSSGLAGHYEQYF	TGTGCCAGCAGCTCGGGACTAGCGGGGCACTACGAGCAGTACTTC
TRBV7-8	TRBJ2-7	.	.	CASSLQGSSRDSYEQYF	TGTGCCAGCAGCTTACAAGGTTCAAGTCGGGACTCCTACGAGCAGTACTTC
TRBV3-1	TRBJ1-4	many	.	CASSQERAGRRNEKLFF	TGTGCCAGCAGCCAAGAGAGGGCAGGCCGACGTAATGAAAAACTGTTTTTT
TRBV12-3/TRBV12-4	TRBJ1-1	many	.	CASSLFGEEAFF	TGTGCCAGCAGTTTATTCGGCGAAGAAGCTTTCTTT
TRBV5-1	TRBJ2-5	.	TRBD1	CASSYSGTGARETQYF	TGCGCCAGCAGCTATTCCGGGACAGGGGCCCGGGAGACCCAGTACTTC
TRBV12-3/TRBV12-4	TRBJ2-3	few	.	CASSLLVSTDTQYF	TGTGCCAGCAGTCTACTGGTTAGCACAGATACGCAGTATTTT
TRBV28	TRBJ2-7	many	TRBD2	CASSFLAGGHIYEQYF	TGTGCCAGCAGTTTCTTAGCGGGAGGCCACATATACGAGCAGTACTTC
TRBV29-1	TRBJ2-7	few	TRBD2	CSVEDRGGAAAGYEQYF	TGCAGCGTTGAAGATCGCGGGGGGGCAGCCGCGGGGTACGAGCAGTACTTC
TRBV24-1	TRBJ2-1	.	TRBD1	CATSDNTGGSLNEQFF	TGTGCCACCAGTGATAATACAGGGGGATCATTGAATGAGCAGTTCTTC
TRBV20-1	TRBJ2-1	.	TRBD1	CSAAPPSGQGWNEQFF	TGCAGTGCCGCACCTCCCTCGGGACAGGGATGGAATGAGCAGTTCTTC
TRBV27	TRBJ2-3	few	TRBD1	CASSPLTGTGTDTQYF	TGTGCCAGCAGTCCGCTAACAGGGACAGGCACAGATACGCAGTATTTT
TRBV7-9	TRBJ1-1	many	.	CASSSFPGHTEAFF	TGTGCCAGCAGCTCTTTCCCGGGGCACACTGAAGCTTTCTTT
TRBV29-1	TRBJ2-7	.	TRBD2	CSAVRGSASYEQYF	TGCAGCGCTGTGCGGGGGAGCGCCTCCTACGAGCAGTACTTC
TRBV3-1	TRBJ2-1	few	.	CASSLPGGQYNEQFF	TGTGCCAGCAGCCTACCAGGAGGACAGTACAATGAGCAGTTCTTC